Listed below are T cell receptor beta chains from one sample, sequenced in a study of blood T cells in healthy people across ages. TCRdb redid the calling of the 5' RACE reads with MiXCR, one entry per CDR3 protein. The sample records 800,000 to 950,000 distinct CDR3 sequences, 36% being singletons. Sequenced input: blood. All receptors come from a man aged 18 to 30 in good health. CDR3s include the opening cysteine and the closing phenylalanine or tryptophan. A D gene is named only where the DNA matches it firmly. For some rows the clone size is stated as once, few or many, or as a class when expanded; others skip it.

clone_size: few
cdr3_length: 13
v_call: TRBV4-1
d_call: NA
j_call: TRBJ1-1
cdr3_nt: TGCGCCAGCAGCCAACGACAGCTCACTGAAGCTTTCTTT
cdr3_aa: CASSQRQLTEAFF

clone_size: NA
cdr3_length: 14
v_call: TRBV6-2/TRBV6-3
d_call: TRBD1
j_call: TRBJ1-2
cdr3_nt: TGTGCCAGCAGTGACAGGGGTTTCGACTATGGCTACACCTTC
cdr3_aa: CASSDRGFDYGYTF

clone_size: NA
cdr3_length: 15
v_call: TRBV20-1
d_call: NA
j_call: TRBJ1-1
cdr3_nt: TGCAGTGCTAGAGATAGTGCGGGGCGCGGGGCTGAAGCTTTCTTT
cdr3_aa: CSARDSAGRGAEAFF

clone_size: NA
cdr3_length: 14
v_call: TRBV27
d_call: NA
j_call: TRBJ2-3
cdr3_nt: TGTGCCAGCAGTTTAGTGTGGAGGACAGATACGCAGTATTTT
cdr3_aa: CASSLVWRTDTQYF

clone_size: NA
cdr3_length: 15
v_call: TRBV20-1
d_call: TRBD1
j_call: TRBJ1-5
cdr3_nt: TGCAGTGCTACCGACAGGGGACGCTACAATCAGCCCCAGCATTTT
cdr3_aa: CSATDRGRYNQPQHF

clone_size: NA
cdr3_length: 16
v_call: TRBV4-3
d_call: NA
j_call: TRBJ1-3
cdr3_nt: TGCGCCAGCAGCCATGAGGGAGGGGGGTCCAGAAACACCATATATTTT
cdr3_aa: CASSHEGGGSRNTIYF

clone_size: NA
cdr3_length: 15
v_call: TRBV6-2/TRBV6-3
d_call: TRBD2
j_call: TRBJ2-3
cdr3_nt: TGTGCCAGCAGTTACCAGCGGGGGATCTCAGATACGCAGTATTTT
cdr3_aa: CASSYQRGISDTQYF

clone_size: NA
cdr3_length: 15
v_call: TRBV27
d_call: NA
j_call: TRBJ1-2
cdr3_nt: TGTGCCAGCAGTTTAGCGGCGGGACCTAACTATGGCTACACCTTC
cdr3_aa: CASSLAAGPNYGYTF

clone_size: NA
cdr3_length: 12
v_call: TRBV29-1
d_call: NA
j_call: TRBJ2-5
cdr3_nt: TGCAGCGTTCTCCAGGGGGGGGATGAGCAGTACTTC
cdr3_aa: CSVLQGGDEQYF

clone_size: NA
cdr3_length: 13
v_call: TRBV12-3/TRBV12-4
d_call: TRBD2
j_call: TRBJ2-1
cdr3_nt: TGTGCCAGCAGGAAAAGCGGGGGGCGCTTCCCGTTCTTC
cdr3_aa: CASRKSGGRFPFF

clone_size: once
cdr3_length: 16
v_call: TRBV3-1
d_call: TRBD2
j_call: TRBJ2-7
cdr3_nt: TGTGCCAGCAGCCGCGCGGGGGTGCTGGCCTCTGACGAGCAGTACTTC
cdr3_aa: CASSRAGVLASDEQYF

clone_size: NA
cdr3_length: 15
v_call: TRBV25-1
d_call: TRBD1
j_call: TRBJ2-7
cdr3_nt: TGTGCCAGCGTCCCCGGGACAGGGGACGTCATCGAGCAGTACTTC
cdr3_aa: CASVPGTGDVIEQYF

clone_size: NA
cdr3_length: 15
v_call: TRBV5-1
d_call: NA
j_call: TRBJ1-2
cdr3_nt: TGCGCCAGCAGCTTGGTCGGGGGGCCTTCGGGTGGCTACACCTTC
cdr3_aa: CASSLVGGPSGGYTF

clone_size: NA
cdr3_length: 14
v_call: TRBV12-3/TRBV12-4
d_call: TRBD1
j_call: TRBJ2-7
cdr3_nt: TGTGCCAGCAGACAAGACAGGGGGCGATACGAGCAGTACTTC
cdr3_aa: CASRQDRGRYEQYF

clone_size: few
cdr3_length: 18
v_call: TRBV7-9
d_call: NA
j_call: TRBJ2-3
cdr3_nt: TGTGCCAGCAGCTTCCCCCAGGGTAGCGGTCGTCGCGGAGATACGCAGTATTTT
cdr3_aa: CASSFPQGSGRRGDTQYF

clone_size: NA
cdr3_length: 16
v_call: TRBV11-2
d_call: NA
j_call: TRBJ2-3
cdr3_nt: TGTGCCAGCAGTGCCAACTCCCCGATGCGGACAGATACGCAGTATTTT
cdr3_aa: CASSANSPMRTDTQYF

clone_size: many
cdr3_length: 14
v_call: TRBV7-2
d_call: NA
j_call: TRBJ2-3
cdr3_nt: TGTGCCAGCAGCCTAACAGGGATTGGGGGTACGCAGTATTTT
cdr3_aa: CASSLTGIGGTQYF

clone_size: NA
cdr3_length: 18
v_call: TRBV4-3
d_call: NA
j_call: TRBJ1-4
cdr3_nt: TGCGCCAGCAGCCAAGATTCCCCCAACAGCGCAACTAATGAAAAACTGTTTTTT
cdr3_aa: CASSQDSPNSATNEKLFF

clone_size: NA
cdr3_length: 17
v_call: TRBV7-9
d_call: TRBD1
j_call: TRBJ1-5
cdr3_nt: TGTGCCAGCAGCCACTATACCCGGACAGGGGGGCATCAGCCCCAGCATTTT
cdr3_aa: CASSHYTRTGGHQPQHF

clone_size: NA
cdr3_length: 14
v_call: TRBV20-1
d_call: NA
j_call: TRBJ2-7
cdr3_nt: TGCAGTGCTAGAGATAGGGGCTCCTACAATGAGCAGTACTTC
cdr3_aa: CSARDRGSYNEQYF

clone_size: NA
cdr3_length: 16
v_call: TRBV19
d_call: NA
j_call: TRBJ2-1
cdr3_nt: TGTGCCAGTAGTATCCCAAACAGGGTCTCCTACAATGAGCAGTTCTTC
cdr3_aa: CASSIPNRVSYNEQFF

clone_size: few
cdr3_length: 13
v_call: TRBV20-1
d_call: TRBD1
j_call: TRBJ1-5
cdr3_nt: TGCAGTGCTAAGGACAGGGGCGATCAGCCCCAGCATTTT
cdr3_aa: CSAKDRGDQPQHF

clone_size: few
cdr3_length: 17
v_call: TRBV3-1
d_call: TRBD2
j_call: TRBJ2-3
cdr3_nt: TGTGCCAGCAGCCAAGACCCCCTATCGGGGGGAGCAGATACGCAGTATTTT
cdr3_aa: CASSQDPLSGGADTQYF

clone_size: few
cdr3_length: 14
v_call: TRBV5-1
d_call: TRBD2
j_call: TRBJ2-5
cdr3_nt: TGCGCCAGCAGCCGAAATGCGGGAGACAATGAGCAGTACTTC
cdr3_aa: CASSRNAGDNEQYF

clone_size: NA
cdr3_length: 16
v_call: TRBV4-1
d_call: TRBD2
j_call: TRBJ2-3
cdr3_nt: TGCGCCAGCAGCCAACAACCTAGCGGGGGTACAGATACGCAGTATTTT
cdr3_aa: CASSQQPSGGTDTQYF

clone_size: NA
cdr3_length: 13
v_call: TRBV2
d_call: TRBD1
j_call: TRBJ2-7
cdr3_nt: TGTGCCAGCGACCGGGACAGGGCTTACGAGCAGTACTTC
cdr3_aa: CASDRDRAYEQYF

clone_size: few
cdr3_length: 14
v_call: TRBV24-1
d_call: NA
j_call: TRBJ2-3
cdr3_nt: TGTGCCACCAGCGAGACCGGAGGGACAGATACGCAGTATTTT
cdr3_aa: CATSETGGTDTQYF

clone_size: NA
cdr3_length: 15
v_call: TRBV5-1
d_call: TRBD2
j_call: TRBJ2-5
cdr3_nt: TGCGCCAGCAGCTTGACTAGCGGAGGGTTCCATGAGCAGTACTTC
cdr3_aa: CASSLTSGGFHEQYF

clone_size: few
cdr3_length: 17
v_call: TRBV12-3/TRBV12-4
d_call: TRBD2
j_call: TRBJ2-1
cdr3_nt: TGTGCCAGCAGTCCCGGTGGGACTAGTCCCTATCCCCATGAGCAGTTCTTC
cdr3_aa: CASSPGGTSPYPHEQFF

clone_size: few
cdr3_length: 17
v_call: TRBV7-8
d_call: TRBD2
j_call: TRBJ2-1
cdr3_nt: TGTGCCAGCAGCCCAAGGGCGTATAGCGGGGGGCCCCATGAGCAGTTCTTC
cdr3_aa: CASSPRAYSGGPHEQFF

clone_size: once
cdr3_length: 15
v_call: TRBV15
d_call: NA
j_call: TRBJ2-1
cdr3_nt: TGTGCCACCAGCAGAGATCCAAGTACCTACAATGAGCAGTTCTTC
cdr3_aa: CATSRDPSTYNEQFF

clone_size: NA
cdr3_length: 15
v_call: TRBV5-1
d_call: NA
j_call: TRBJ2-5
cdr3_nt: TGCGCCAGCAGCTCGTGGGTGCCGGGCAATTTGACCCAGTACTTC
cdr3_aa: CASSSWVPGNLTQYF

clone_size: NA
cdr3_length: 15
v_call: TRBV25-1
d_call: NA
j_call: TRBJ1-1
cdr3_nt: TGTGCCAGCAGTGAATACCCAGCGGCGAACACTGAAGCTTTCTTT
cdr3_aa: CASSEYPAANTEAFF

clone_size: NA
cdr3_length: 14
v_call: TRBV4-3
d_call: NA
j_call: TRBJ1-1
cdr3_nt: TGCGCCAGCAGCCAAGGCAGTCCTAACACTGAAGCTTTCTTT
cdr3_aa: CASSQGSPNTEAFF

clone_size: many
cdr3_length: 13
v_call: TRBV12-3/TRBV12-4
d_call: NA
j_call: TRBJ1-2
cdr3_nt: TGTGCCAGCAGTTTAGTGGAGGGGATCGGCTACACCTTC
cdr3_aa: CASSLVEGIGYTF

clone_size: few
cdr3_length: 14
v_call: TRBV25-1
d_call: NA
j_call: TRBJ2-7
cdr3_nt: TGTGCCAGCAGCGTGACAGGTAGCTCCTACGAGCAGTACTTC
cdr3_aa: CASSVTGSSYEQYF

clone_size: once
cdr3_length: 14
v_call: TRBV10-3
d_call: TRBD1
j_call: TRBJ1-2
cdr3_nt: TGTGCCAGTACAGGGGGCAGAGCTAACTATGGCTACACCTTC
cdr3_aa: CASTGGRANYGYTF

clone_size: NA
cdr3_length: 15
v_call: TRBV28
d_call: NA
j_call: TRBJ1-1
cdr3_nt: TGTACGAGCCACCCTCCGGGACGGCCTGACACTGAAGCTTTCTTT
cdr3_aa: CTSHPPGRPDTEAFF

clone_size: NA
cdr3_length: 15
v_call: TRBV5-5
d_call: TRBD1
j_call: TRBJ1-5
cdr3_nt: TGTGCCAGCAGCTTTGGAGGGGGCCTCAATCAGCCCCAGCATTTT
cdr3_aa: CASSFGGGLNQPQHF

clone_size: many
cdr3_length: 15
v_call: TRBV24-1
d_call: NA
j_call: TRBJ2-3
cdr3_nt: TGTGCCACCAGTGAACGGACAAGTAGCACAGATACGCAGTATTTT
cdr3_aa: CATSERTSSTDTQYF

clone_size: few
cdr3_length: 13
v_call: TRBV12-5
d_call: NA
j_call: TRBJ2-7
cdr3_nt: TGTGCTAGTGGATCCATAATAGGCAATGAGCAGTACTTC
cdr3_aa: CASGSIIGNEQYF

clone_size: few
cdr3_length: 13
v_call: TRBV5-1
d_call: NA
j_call: TRBJ1-2
cdr3_nt: TGCGCCAGCAGCTTATCAGGCCTATATGGCTACACCTTC
cdr3_aa: CASSLSGLYGYTF

clone_size: once
cdr3_length: 17
v_call: TRBV7-2
d_call: NA
j_call: TRBJ1-2
cdr3_nt: TGTGCCAGCAGCTTAGTCGTCGGCGGACGCCTTAACTATGGCTACACCTTC
cdr3_aa: CASSLVVGGRLNYGYTF

clone_size: NA
cdr3_length: 16
v_call: TRBV6-2/TRBV6-3
d_call: NA
j_call: TRBJ2-1
cdr3_nt: TGTGCCAGCAGTTACTCGCCAGGGGAGGAGGACAATGAGCAGTTCTTC
cdr3_aa: CASSYSPGEEDNEQFF

clone_size: NA
cdr3_length: 10
v_call: TRBV20-1
d_call: TRBD1
j_call: TRBJ1-1
cdr3_nt: TGCAGTGCTACCGACAGGGTGGCTTTCTTT
cdr3_aa: CSATDRVAFF

clone_size: few
cdr3_length: 17
v_call: TRBV5-1
d_call: NA
j_call: TRBJ1-1
cdr3_nt: TGCGCCAGCAGCGGGGATCGAGGGAGGGGATGGAACACTGAAGCTTTCTTT
cdr3_aa: CASSGDRGRGWNTEAFF

clone_size: many
cdr3_length: 12
v_call: TRBV9
d_call: NA
j_call: TRBJ2-5
cdr3_nt: TGTGCCAGCAGCGTAGACGGAGAGACCCAGTACTTC
cdr3_aa: CASSVDGETQYF

clone_size: many
cdr3_length: 14
v_call: TRBV20-1
d_call: NA
j_call: TRBJ2-3
cdr3_nt: TGCAGTGCCCTGTCGTCAGCTAGCACAGATACGCAGTATTTT
cdr3_aa: CSALSSASTDTQYF

clone_size: NA
cdr3_length: 16
v_call: TRBV6-5
d_call: NA
j_call: TRBJ2-2
cdr3_nt: TGTGCCAGCAGTTATTGGGGGCTAGGAGCCACCGGGGAGCTGTTTTTT
cdr3_aa: CASSYWGLGATGELFF

clone_size: few
cdr3_length: 13
v_call: TRBV20-1
d_call: TRBD1
j_call: TRBJ2-2
cdr3_nt: TGCAGTGCGCGGACAGGAAGCACCGGGGAGCTGTTTTTT
cdr3_aa: CSARTGSTGELFF

clone_size: many
cdr3_length: 16
v_call: TRBV28
d_call: TRBD2
j_call: TRBJ2-3
cdr3_nt: TGTGCCAGCACCCGGGGGGAGTCCCTTCGCACAGATACGCAGTATTTT
cdr3_aa: CASTRGESLRTDTQYF

clone_size: once
cdr3_length: 14
v_call: TRBV5-1
d_call: NA
j_call: TRBJ1-1
cdr3_nt: TGCGCCAGCAGTTTGGGGGGGACCGGCACTGAAGCTTTCTTT
cdr3_aa: CASSLGGTGTEAFF

clone_size: NA
cdr3_length: 15
v_call: TRBV25-1
d_call: TRBD1
j_call: TRBJ1-6
cdr3_nt: TGTGTCAGCAGTCCTCGGACAGGGGAGAATTCACCCCTCCACTTT
cdr3_aa: CVSSPRTGENSPLHF